This TCR beta chain was documented in a study of T cells after yellow fever vaccination. As for the study in general: Where fractions had low cell numbers, libraries were prepared from them with the SMART-Seq v4 Ultra Low Input RNA kit.

A single record per CDR3 protein comes from TCRdb applying MiXCR to the 5' RACE reads. Among about 250,000 distinct CDR3 sequences listed, 3.6% were seen once. The germline CDR1 and CDR2 sequences are LGHNA and YSLEER. V shed 3 bases and J 3 bases; nucleotides not matched to a gene: 13. CDR3 size: 18 residues. This clonotype was recorded many times. The source of this sequence is a man aged 18 to 29 who received the YFV17D yellow fever vaccine. The V and J genes are TRBV4-3 and TRBJ1-3; TRBD1 agrees at 8 bases. Sequences were derived from PBMCs, sampled 15 days after the yellow fever booster vaccination. This chain's CDR3 is CASSQIGTGLHVGNTIYF. Written as DNA, the CDR3 is TGCGCCAGCAGCCAGATTGGGACAGGCCTACACGTTGGAAACACCATATATTTT.